The 10 T cell receptor beta chains listed next were all sequenced from one sample in a study of blood T cell repertoires in COVID-19 (TCRdb year 2020). The library came from the immunoSEQ multiplex PCR assay. TCRdb took this table from immuneACCESS and kept in-frame rearrangements with V and J called. Such tables lack part of the clones; where checked against another copy, unresolved V genes explain under half of the gap, and the rest is unexplained. This sample holds about 200,000 clones; 75% to 85% were observed only once. Less than 15% of the sample is taken by the ten largest. Sequencing was performed on peripheral blood. The receptors shown here come from a human donor in a cohort sampled during active COVID-19.

V gene TRBV3-1 (or the pseudogene TRBV3-2) combines with J gene TRBJ2-4, with 14 positions matching TRBD2. Per the germline V gene, CDR1 is LGHDT and CDR2 is YNNKEL (reference sequence). The CDR3 has 17 amino acids. Trimming removed 3 bases from V and 1 base from J; junction bases left unmatched: 2. The chain's CDR3 is CASSQGLAGVAKNIQYF. The CDR3 DNA reads TGTGCCAGCAGCCAGGGACTAGCGGGAGTGGCCAAAAACATTCAGTACTTC.

The rearrangement uses TRBV7-2 and TRBJ2-2; 10 nucleotides match TRBD2. The V segment lost 5 bases and the J segment 7 bases; nucleotides outside the gene matches: 13. From germline, CDR1 is SGHTA and CDR2 FQGNSA. The CDR3 has 17 amino acids. CDR3 sequence reads: CASSPHPSGSKDGELFF. CDR3 DNA sequence: TGTGCCAGCAGCCCTCATCCTAGCGGGAGTAAGGACGGGGAGCTGTTTTTT.

The chain recombines TRBV6-6 with TRBJ2-2; 8 bases match TRBD1. Germline values: CDR1 MNHNY, CDR2 SVGAGI (reference sequence). The CDR3 is 15 residues long. Unmatched junction bases numbered 4, after V lost 4 bases and J lost 3 bases. CDR3 nucleotide sequence: TGTGCCAGCAGTTCGACAGGGGCGGACACCGGGGAGCTGTTTTTT. Translating gives CASSSTGADTGELFF.

The J gene is TRBJ2-1, the V gene TRBV7-9, with 10 bases lining up with TRBD2. V dropped 1 base and J dropped 4; count of bases not matched to a gene: 1. The V gene's germline CDR1 is SEHNR and CDR2 FQNEAQ (reference sequence). The CDR3 covers 15 residues. The CDR3 DNA follows: TGTGCCAGCAGCTTAGGGACTAGCGGATACAATGAGCAGTTCTTC. Its translation is CASSLGTSGYNEQFF.

The rearrangement uses TRBV19 and TRBJ1-6, with a possible D match to TRBD1 (5 bases). Germline CDR1 reads LNHDA; CDR2 reads SQIVND (reference sequence). Trimming removed 5 bases from V and 5 bases from J, with 13 bases in between. CDR3 length equals 15 residues. This CDR3 is CASSPRGGDNSPLHF. CDR3 DNA sequence: TGTGCCAGTAGTCCCCGGGGAGGGGATAATTCACCCCTCCACTTT.

On this clone itself: The sample carries other DNA sequences with the same CDR3. CDR3 loop: CASSLGGTDTQYF. Written as DNA, the CDR3 is TGCGCCAGCAGTCTCGGGGGCACAGATACGCAGTATTTT. V gene TRBV5-1 combines with J gene TRBJ2-3, with TRBD2 as a possible D gene (5 bases). Germline loops: CDR1 SGHRS, CDR2 YFSETQ. This CDR3 comprises 13 residues. The ends were cut back, 5 bases at V and 1 base at J, with 8 bases in the middle.

The V call is TRBV5-1, the J call TRBJ2-1, with 10 bases that match TRBD2. The germline V gene encodes CDR1 SGHRS and CDR2 YFSETQ. The CDR3 is 13 residues long. The V gene end was trimmed by 4 bases and the J gene end by 7 bases; junction bases not matched to a gene: 2. CDR3 in amino acids: CASSPGLANEQFF. Here the CDR3 DNA reads TGCGCCAGCAGCCCGGGACTAGCGAATGAGCAGTTCTTC.

The genes are TRBV11-2 and TRBJ2-5, with 8 bases lining up with TRBD2. V was pared by 7 bases and J by 3 bases, with 4 bases of the junction left unmatched. CDR1 is SGHAT and CDR2 is FQNNGV in the germline V gene. The CDR3 has 13 amino acids. The CDR3 region is CASTTGGEETQYF. Here the CDR3 DNA reads TGTGCCAGCACCACCGGGGGGGAAGAGACCCAGTACTTC.

The chain couples TRBV5-1 to TRBJ1-1; 7 positions match TRBD1. J gave up 11 bases and V 4 bases, and 8 bases lay outside the gene matches. The germline V gene encodes CDR1 SGHRS and CDR2 YFSETQ. The CDR3 consists of 12 residues. Here the CDR3 DNA reads TGCGCCAGCAGCGAAGACAGGGTTTTGGCTTTCTTT. This gives the protein CASSEDRVLAFF.

The J gene is TRBJ1-3, the V gene TRBV21-1. TRBV21-1 is flagged as a pseudogene. The CDR3 extends over 16 amino acids. The DNA for the CDR3 is TGTGCCAGCAGCCCCAAAAAATCGGGGTCTGGAAACACCATATATTTT. Translating gives CASSPKKSGSGNTIYF.